The 2 T cell receptor beta chains reported below all come from one sample, sequenced in a study of T cells in localized non-small cell lung cancer. Assay: immunoSEQ multiplex PCR; the TCRdb copy retains only in-frame clones and omits some. The sample lists 6,000 or so clones; about 15% were seen once. This material consisted of normal lung tissue next to the tumor, taken before any cancer treatment. The receptors here all came from a male donor older than 55 with stage II squamous cell lung carcinoma.

The chain recombines TRBV19 with TRBJ2-7; tentatively, D is TRBD1 (6 bases). CDR3 length: 13 amino acids. The V gene lost 5 bases and the J gene lost 7 bases, with 15 bases spanning the gap. The germline gives CDR1 LNHDA, CDR2 SQIVND (reference sequence). The CDR3 sequence: CASSGDITREQYF. The CDR3 nucleotides read TGTGCCAGTAGTGGGGACATCACTCGGGAGCAGTACTTC.

This clone rates as medium-sized. The V and J genes are TRBV11-3 and TRBJ2-7; perhaps TRBD2 as D (6 bases). The germline gives CDR1 SGHNT, CDR2 YENEEA. CDR3 length equals 15 residues. The V and J ends lost 5 bases and 1 base respectively, with 15 bases between them. CDR3 nucleotide sequence: TGTGCCAGCAGCGGAGGGTCCGGTCGGTCCTACGAGCAGTACTTC. This encodes CASSGGSGRSYEQYF.